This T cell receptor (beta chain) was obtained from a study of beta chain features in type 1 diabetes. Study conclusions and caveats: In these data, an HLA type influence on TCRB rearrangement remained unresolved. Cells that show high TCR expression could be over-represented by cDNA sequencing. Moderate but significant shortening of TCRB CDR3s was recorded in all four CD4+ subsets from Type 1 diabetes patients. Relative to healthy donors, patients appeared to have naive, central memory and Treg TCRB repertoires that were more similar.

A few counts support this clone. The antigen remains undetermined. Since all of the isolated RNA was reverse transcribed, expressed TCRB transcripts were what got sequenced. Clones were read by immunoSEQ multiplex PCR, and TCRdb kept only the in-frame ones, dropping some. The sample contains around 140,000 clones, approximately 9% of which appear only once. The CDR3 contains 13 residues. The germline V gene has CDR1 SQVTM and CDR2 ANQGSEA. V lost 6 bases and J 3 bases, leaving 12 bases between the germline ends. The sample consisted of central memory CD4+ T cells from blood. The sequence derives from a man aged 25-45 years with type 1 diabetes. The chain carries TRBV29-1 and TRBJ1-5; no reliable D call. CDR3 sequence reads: CSVRVDINQPQHF. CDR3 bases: TGCAGCGTAAGAGTAGACATCAATCAGCCCCAGCATTTT.